A single sample is the source of the 27 T cell receptor beta chains below, sequenced in a study of HIV-infected patients and healthy controls. Each CDR3 protein is one row after TCRdb ran MiXCR on the 5' RACE reads. The sample carries approximately 67,000 distinct CDR3 sequences, about a sixth recorded once. The sequenced material came from CD4+ T cells from blood. The receptors originated from a human donor in good health.

The chain recombines TRBV6-1 with TRBJ2-2; 7 bases align to TRBD1. Germline values: CDR1 MNHNS, CDR2 SASEGT. The V segment lost 6 bases and the J segment 1 base; nucleotides outside the gene matches: 2. This CDR3 has 14 residues. The CDR3 reads CASRPGGNTGELFF. Here the CDR3 DNA reads TGTGCCAGCAGGCCAGGGGGGAACACCGGGGAGCTGTTTTTT.

J is TRBJ1-1 and V is TRBV6-6, with a possible D match to TRBD1 (6 bases). In germline, CDR1 is MNHNY, CDR2 SVGAGI (reference sequence). Trimming pared 4 bases from V and 1 base from J, leaving 13 bases between. CDR3 length: 15 amino acids. Written as DNA, the CDR3 is TGTGCCAGCAGTTCTATCGGGGGCCGGAACACTGAAGCTTTCTTT. Encoded protein: CASSSIGGRNTEAFF.

This clonotype has only a few counts. The V call is TRBV12-3 or TRBV12-4, the J call TRBJ2-7; D uncertain. The CDR3 loop spans 12 amino acids. Trimming took off 2 bases at V and 7 bases at J, with 9 bases between the two ends. DNA for the CDR3: TGTGCCAGCAGTTTAAGGGCAACTGAGCAGTACTTC. Translating gives CASSLRATEQYF.

This clonotype was observed a handful of times. The chain joins TRBV12-3 or TRBV12-4 to TRBJ1-1; tentatively, D is TRBD1 (5 bases). Trimming pared 5 bases from V and 8 bases from J, leaving 18 bases between. The length of the CDR3 is 14 residues. DNA for the CDR3: TGTGCCAGCAGTATCCGGGGTAGGAGGGACGAAGCTTTCTTT. Translating it yields CASSIRGRRDEAFF.

In this sample, this clonotype turned up a few times. The chain joins TRBV12-3 or TRBV12-4 to TRBJ2-1; D is possibly TRBD2 (5 bases). The V end lost 6 bases, the J end lost 6 bases, and 15 bases lay between the germline ends. The CDR3 runs to 14 residues. CDR3 amino acids: CASSAILGSNEQFF. The CDR3 DNA is TGTGCCAGCAGCGCCATACTAGGATCCAATGAGCAGTTCTTC.

V is TRBV6-2 or TRBV6-3 and J is TRBJ1-1; D gene ambiguous. V was trimmed by 10 bases and J by 1 base, leaving 16 bases between them. CDR3 length: 14 amino acids. In germline, CDR1 is MNHEY, CDR2 SVGEGT. The CDR3 reads CAKARPTENTEAFF. CDR3 sequence (DNA): TGTGCCAAAGCCCGGCCTACAGAGAACACTGAAGCTTTCTTT.

The chain recombines TRBV7-2 with TRBJ2-7; TRBD1 matches at 7 bases. The CDR3 contains 15 residues. J lost 3 bases, V lost 5 bases, and 10 bases had no gene match. Germline CDR1 is SGHTA and CDR2 is FQGNSA. In nucleotides, the CDR3 is TGTGCCAGCAGCCCAGCCCCGGGACAGAACTACGAGCAGTACTTC. This sequence encodes CASSPAPGQNYEQYF.

This clonotype showed up just a few times. The CDR3 here is CSARDSEVREYF. CDR3 DNA: TGCAGTGCTAGAGATTCAGAGGTCCGAGAGTACTTC. J is TRBJ2-7 and V is TRBV20-1; D remains ambiguous. The CDR3 runs to 12 residues. Germline V gene lookup returns CDR1 DFQATT and CDR2 SNEGSKA (reference sequence). Between the trimmed V and J ends, which lost 0 bases and 11 bases, there was a span of 14 bases.

This chain uses TRBV25-1 with TRBJ2-3, with D uncertain. Germline V lookup: CDR1 MGHDK, CDR2 SYGVNS. Trimming shortened V by 6 bases and J by 0 bases, and 10 bases separated the two germline ends. The CDR3 is made up of 14 amino acids. CDR3 nucleotides: TGTGCCAGCAGGCTAACCGCGAGCACAGATACGCAGTATTTT. Amino acid sequence: CASRLTASTDTQYF.

This chain connects TRBV12-3 or TRBV12-4 to TRBJ1-1; 7 bases are a match to TRBD1. V shed 4 bases, J shed 1 base, and the junction held 6 bases outside the gene matches. This CDR3 contains 15 residues. The CDR3 here is CASSSRGGWNTEAFF. The CDR3 bases are TGTGCCAGCAGTTCCAGGGGGGGCTGGAACACTGAAGCTTTCTTT.

This clonotype was counted only a few times. The CDR3, as DNA: TGTGCCAGCAGCCCTAACCCGGGCCCCGAAGCTTTCTTT. The encoded protein is CASSPNPGPEAFF. V and J are TRBV14 and TRBJ1-1; D unclear. Germline CDR1 SGHDN, CDR2 FVKESK. This CDR3 spans 13 amino acids. The germline V and J ends were trimmed by 4 bases and 8 bases, with 14 bases remaining between them.

This chain links TRBV4-2 with TRBJ2-1; 11 bases are a match to TRBD1. V lost 2 bases, J lost 8 bases, and 8 bases stayed unmatched. The CDR3 runs to 16 residues. Germline V gives CDR1 LGHNA, CDR2 YNFKEQ. The CDR3 spells CASSQPGTGGIYEQFF. CDR3 nucleotide sequence: TGTGCCAGCAGCCAACCCGGGACAGGGGGTATCTATGAGCAGTTCTTC.

This clonotype was detected once. V usage is TRBV7-9 and J usage is TRBJ2-2; D remains unclear. CDR1 and CDR2 (germline): SEHNR, FQNEAQ (reference sequence). The V end was cut by 5 bases, the J end by 4 bases, with 14 bases between. This CDR3 comprises 15 residues. The CDR3 nucleotides read TGTGCCAGCAGCCCCCCCGGCTCTACCACCGGGGAGCTGTTTTTT. Translated, it gives CASSPPGSTTGELFF.

This clonotype has only a few counts. This sequence joins TRBV12-3 or TRBV12-4 and TRBJ2-4; D remains unclear. V lost 5 bases and J lost 0, with 14 bases in between. CDR3 length: 16 residues. The CDR3 DNA reads as TGTGCCAGCAGTACAAACAGAAGATTAGCCAAAAACATTCAGTACTTC. This translates into CASSTNRRLAKNIQYF.

This clonotype came up a few times. J is TRBJ2-4 and V is TRBV12-3 or TRBV12-4, with D hard to call. Deletions cut 9 bases from V and 1 base from J, with 10 bases between. The length of the CDR3 is 13 residues. CDR3 bases: TGTGCCAGTGCGGAAGGGGCCAAAAACATTCAGTACTTC. Protein product: CASAEGAKNIQYF.

The chain recombines TRBV29-1 with TRBJ2-1, with D tentatively TRBD2 (6 bases). CDR1 is SQVTM and CDR2 is ANQGSEA in the germline V gene. The CDR3 is 15 amino acids. CDR3 coding DNA: TGCAGAGGTGCCCTTGGCGCTAGCGTAAACAATGAGCAGTTCTTC. Residues: CRGALGASVNNEQFF.

The gene calls are TRBV2 and TRBJ2-2; D remains ambiguous. Trimming left V 7 bases short and J 3 bases short, with 18 bases between. This CDR3 is 16 amino acids long. Germline V gene data show CDR1 as SNHLY and CDR2 as FYNNEI. The CDR3 DNA sequence: TGTGCCAGCACCCTGCTAAGGGTCTCGGACACCGGGGAGCTGTTTTTT. Encoded protein: CASTLLRVSDTGELFF.

V is TRBV20-1 and J is TRBJ2-3; D gene uncertain. Germline V gene sequence: CDR1 DFQATT, CDR2 SNEGSKA (reference sequence). This CDR3 region has 13 residues. The V gene lost 1 base and the J gene lost 2 bases, with 7 bases spanning the gap. The CDR3 nucleotides are TGCAGTGCTAGAGGGGATCTCACAGATACGCAGTATTTT. It encodes CSARGDLTDTQYF.

The chain employs TRBV20-1 and TRBJ2-5; 9 bases are shared with TRBD1. The CDR3 length is 13 residues. The ends lost 6 bases at V and 5 bases at J; junction bases unmatched: 7. CDR1 and CDR2 from the germline V gene are DFQATT and SNEGSKA (reference sequence). The CDR3 sequence is CSAARTGVETQYF. CDR3 nucleotides: TGCAGTGCAGCCCGGACAGGGGTCGAGACCCAGTACTTC.

This clonotype has only a few counts. The chain is built from TRBV7-2 and TRBJ2-5; 9 bases are a match to TRBD2. CDR1 and CDR2 from the germline V gene are SGHTA and FQGNSA. This CDR3 has 14 residues. The trim removed 6 bases at V and 2 bases at J, leaving 4 bases unmatched. The CDR3 region is CASRPLAGQETQYF. CDR3 sequence (DNA): TGTGCCAGCAGGCCTCTAGCGGGGCAAGAGACCCAGTACTTC.

V usage is TRBV6-6 and J usage is TRBJ2-1; no clear D gene. The CDR3 extends over 15 amino acids. From germline, CDR1 is MNHNY and CDR2 SVGAGI (reference sequence). The V gene lost 6 bases and the J gene lost 0 bases, with 12 bases spanning the gap. CDR3 DNA sequence: TGTGCCAGCAGCCCTCCCTATGGCTCCTACAATGAGCAGTTCTTC. Translated, it gives CASSPPYGSYNEQFF.

CDR3 DNA: TGTGCCAGCAGCTTACACGCCGTGAGAGCGTCCTACGAGCAGTACTTC. As protein: CASSLHAVRASYEQYF. The J gene is TRBJ2-7, the V gene TRBV7-3; D not certain. Germline V gene data show CDR1 as SGHTA and CDR2 as FQGTGA. The CDR3 length is 16 residues. The V gene lost 2 bases and the J gene lost 1 base, with 15 bases spanning the gap.

This clonotype was observed a few times. The CDR3 sequence: CASSARTGGNSPLHF. For the CDR3, the DNA is TGTGCCAGTTCCGCTCGGACAGGGGGAAATTCACCCCTCCACTTT. The V gene is TRBV19, the J gene TRBJ1-6; the match to TRBD1 covers 10 bases. Looked up from germline, CDR1 is LNHDA and CDR2 is SQIVND (reference sequence). This CDR3 has 15 residues. V lost 8 bases and J lost 7; bases outside the gene matches: 8.

The gene calls are TRBV5-4 and TRBJ2-2; D is unresolved. From germline, CDR1 is SGHNT and CDR2 YYREEE (reference sequence). The ends were cut back, 4 bases at V and 8 bases at J, with 12 bases in the middle. This CDR3 is 13 amino acids long. CDR3 coding DNA: TGTGCCAGCAGCGTGGATGATTTAGGGGAGCTGTTTTTT. Translating it yields CASSVDDLGELFF.

The chain is built from TRBV7-2 and TRBJ2-5; D is unclear. The germline V gene encodes CDR1 SGHTA and CDR2 FQGNSA. Trimming took off 1 base at V and 1 base at J, with 7 bases between the two ends. The CDR3 has 14 amino acids. The CDR3 DNA reads TGTGCCAGCAGCTTAGTCACGGCCCAAGAGACCCAGTACTTC. Amino acid sequence: CASSLVTAQETQYF.

The V gene is TRBV18, the J gene TRBJ1-5, with D unclear. V was pared by 3 bases and J by 4 bases, with 7 bases between. The CDR3 extends over 13 amino acids. The V gene's germline CDR1 is KGHSH and CDR2 LQKENI. CDR3 bases: TGTGCCAGCTCACCCTCCGAAAATCAGCCCCAGCATTTT. Its translation is CASSPSENQPQHF.

The gene calls are TRBV6-6 and TRBJ1-5, with D possibly being TRBD1 (5 bases). Germline lookup yields CDR1 MNHNY and CDR2 SVGAGI (reference sequence). The CDR3 has 14 residues. Trimming cost V 7 bases and J 3 bases, with 13 bases left between them. The CDR3 is CASTQGINNQPQHF. The CDR3 nucleotides are TGTGCCAGCACCCAGGGAATTAACAATCAGCCCCAGCATTTT.